The clone carrying this T cell receptor (beta chain) was observed a handful of times. Its antigen is unknown. The sample originates from a study of cytotoxic CD8 clonotypes in ibrutinib-treated CLL. Notes on the study in general: Contraction or stability on treatment was seen for public clonotypes, which were uncommon.

Per the germline V gene, CDR1 is SGHRS and CDR2 is YFSETQ. This CDR3 has 17 amino acids. The ends were cut back, 4 bases at V and 0 bases at J, with 17 bases in the middle. Using immunoSEQ multiplex PCR, the repertoire was profiled, and TCRdb retains in-frame clones only, with some absent. The sample contains about 200,000 clones, roughly 77% of which appear only once. The sample was PBMCs, taken after 12 months of ibrutinib treatment. The sequence was collected from a human donor with chronic lymphocytic leukemia. The chain employs TRBV5-1 and TRBJ2-1, with D perhaps TRBD2 (6 bases). The CDR3 protein is CASSPTGTASSYNEQFF. DNA of the CDR3: TGCGCCAGCAGCCCCACCGGGACTGCAAGCTCCTACAATGAGCAGTTCTTC.